The rows below give T cell receptor beta chains drawn from one sample of a study of T-cell memory formation after mild COVID-19. TCRdb called the 5' RACE reads again in MiXCR, with one record for every CDR3 protein. The data show about 260,000 distinct CDR3 sequences, 16% seen once. Sequenced material: PBMCs or a T cell subset sorted from them (not recorded which). Receptors were obtained from a young man who had mild COVID-19 (a few samples of this study predate the infection). Cell type and time point are not known. Both conserved end residues are trimmed from each CDR3.

>TRBJ2-2|TRBV7-2
ASSFNSGINTGELF
>TRBJ1-1|TRBV20-1
SARDRQGYTEAF
>TRBJ2-3|TRBV5-1
ASSQAGGPGDTQY
>TRBJ1-1|TRBV27
ASRGMGNTEAF
>TRBJ1-1|TRBV7-9
ASSSHFGLNTEAF
>TRBJ1-5|TRBV6-4
ASSEDGGGNQPQH
>TRBJ2-5|TRBV6-5
ASNLQGTETQY
>TRBJ2-3|TRBV20-1
SARSGTTDTQY
>TRBJ1-2|TRBV9
ASSAYGGQGVYGYT
>TRBJ2-7|TRBV9
ASSATGDSYEQY